This T cell receptor beta chain appears in the sequencing data of a study of blood T cell repertoires in COVID-19. Overall study context: COVID-19 samples collected from the United States, Italy and Spain covered acute and convalescent phases. The analysed material was cDNA or gDNA that came from T cells, B-cell-depleted T cells, or PBMCs.

Using immunoSEQ multiplex PCR, the repertoire was profiled, and TCRdb retains in-frame clones only, with some absent. The sample includes approximately 170,000 clones, around 80% of them seen just once. Patients in Seattle were enrolled during active infection, then followed longitudinally. V was cut by 0 bases and J by 4 bases, with 7 bases left in between. Germline V lookup: CDR1 MDHEN, CDR2 SYDVKM. The CDR3 runs 14 residues. The sample was peripheral blood. The TCR comes from a woman between 65 and 79 years old with COVID-19, enrolled during active disease. The rearrangement joins TRBV28 to TRBJ1-5; D is possibly TRBD1 (6 bases). The CDR3 DNA is TGTGCCAGCAGTTTATGGGGGGCAAATCAGCCCCAGCATTTT. Its translation: CASSLWGANQPQHF.